A single sample is the source of the 18 T cell receptor beta chains below, sequenced in a study of T-cell reconstitution after alpha-beta-depleted transplantation in children. Unique molecular identifiers tagged the TCRbeta library. Using its own MiXCR run on the PCR reads, TCRdb lists one record per CDR3 protein. The table has 780,000 or so distinct CDR3 sequences, about 16% seen once. The specimen comprised PBMCs, mostly from graft donor cells, sampled 360 days after TCRalphabeta/CD19-depleted stem cell transplant. The receptors were gathered from a male patient younger than 18 who had a stem cell transplant for acute lymphoblastic leukemia, so the T cells may come from the graft donor.

This clonotype was observed a few times. This chain links TRBV5-1 with TRBJ2-3; 8 bases map to TRBD2. Germline CDR1 and CDR2: SGHRS and YFSETQ. V dropped 4 bases and J dropped 2; count of bases not matched to a gene: 6. The CDR3 length is 15 residues. CDR3 region: CASSHSGGPTDTQYF. DNA of the CDR3: TGCGCCAGCAGCCACTCGGGAGGGCCCACAGATACGCAGTATTTT.

Ten or more counts support this clonotype. The rearrangement links TRBV20-1 to TRBJ2-3; unclear D gene. From germline, CDR1 is DFQATT and CDR2 SNEGSKA (reference sequence). This CDR3 contains 11 residues. Trimming took off 5 bases at V and 2 bases at J, with 5 bases between the two ends. For the CDR3, the DNA is TGCAGTGCTGAAATCACAGATACGCAGTATTTT. Translated, it gives CSAEITDTQYF.

This clonotype showed up many times. The rearrangement links TRBV12-3 or TRBV12-4 to TRBJ2-7; no clear D. The ends were cut back, 3 bases at V and 0 bases at J, with 6 bases in the middle. The CDR3 runs to 13 residues. The CDR3 spells CASSFSSSYEQYF. DNA of the CDR3: TGTGCCAGCAGTTTTTCTAGCTCCTACGAGCAGTACTTC.

This clonotype has a handful of counts. The chain joins TRBV4-2 to TRBJ2-3, with 11 bases that match TRBD2. This CDR3 is 17 amino acids long. Germline trimming cut 3 bases from V and 6 bases from J; bases unmatched to any gene: 11. Germline-derived CDR1 and CDR2 are LGHNA and YNFKEQ. The CDR3 loop is CASSQDVAGGPGDTQYF. In DNA, the CDR3 is TGTGCCAGCAGCCAGGACGTAGCGGGAGGGCCCGGGGATACGCAGTATTTT.

The genes are TRBV7-3 and TRBJ2-5; 7 bases align to TRBD2. J was trimmed by 4 bases and V by 8 bases; bases with no gene match: 10. Germline CDR1 and CDR2: SGHTA and FQGTGA. This CDR3 is built from 14 residues. In nucleotides, the CDR3 is TGTGCCAGCTCGAATTCGGGGGGAGGAGAGACCCAGTACTTC. Translation gives CASSNSGGGETQYF.

The chain combines TRBV5-1 with TRBJ2-7, with D perhaps given as TRBD1 or TRBD2 (5 bases each). V was trimmed by 4 bases and J by 1 base, leaving 15 bases between them. CDR1 is SGHRS, CDR2 YFSETQ, per germline. This CDR3 spans 15 amino acids. CDR3 region: CASSLGTETSYEQYF. The CDR3 DNA sequence: TGCGCCAGCAGCCTTGGGACGGAAACATCCTACGAGCAGTACTTC.

The chain has TRBV29-1 and TRBJ2-7; D possibly corresponds to TRBD2 (6 bases). This CDR3 has 14 residues. V was cut by 1 base and J by 2 bases, with 12 bases left in between. Germline lookup yields CDR1 SQVTM and CDR2 ANQGSEA. The CDR3 loop is CSVEADGEAYEQYF. In DNA form, the CDR3 reads TGCAGCGTTGAAGCCGACGGGGAGGCCTACGAGCAGTACTTC.

The table lists this clonotype with a few counts. The chain couples TRBV10-3 to TRBJ1-1; D may be TRBD1 (6 bases). The CDR3 has 14 residues. The V end lost 5 bases, the J end lost 6 bases, and 16 bases lay between the germline ends. Germline V CDR1 and CDR2: ENHRY, SYGVKD. The DNA for the CDR3 is TGTGCCATCAGTAAGCTAGGGGGGCAGCCTGAAGCTTTCTTT. Its protein is CAISKLGGQPEAFF.

The chain employs TRBV28 and TRBJ2-1; TRBD1 aligns across 8 bases. CDR3 length equals 12 residues. V lost 2 bases and J lost 11; bases outside the gene matches: 2. CDR1 is MDHEN and CDR2 is SYDVKM in the germline V gene. Here the CDR3 reads CASSLPGGKQFF. DNA for the CDR3: TGTGCCAGCAGTTTACCAGGGGGCAAGCAGTTCTTC.

The chain has TRBV5-1 and TRBJ2-5; 7 bases agree with TRBD1. Germline lookup yields CDR1 SGHRS and CDR2 YFSETQ. The CDR3 contains 18 residues. J gave up 3 bases and V 4 bases, and 18 bases lay outside the gene matches. The CDR3: CASSHLSPSGGKKETQYF. CDR3 coding DNA: TGCGCCAGCAGCCACTTAAGCCCCTCAGGGGGTAAAAAAGAGACCCAGTACTTC.

This clonotype was detected only a few times. The V call is TRBV27, the J call TRBJ2-7, with 8 positions matching TRBD2. Germline V gene sequence: CDR1 MNHEY, CDR2 SMNVEV (reference sequence). The CDR3 contains 16 residues. J was trimmed by 3 bases and V by 2 bases; bases with no gene match: 9. The CDR3 DNA reads TGTGCCAGCAGTTTAAGTAAGGGACTAGGCCTCTACGAGCAGTACTTC. Its translation is CASSLSKGLGLYEQYF.

This clonotype came up many times. This chain joins TRBV24-1 and TRBJ2-3; TRBD2 matches at 11 bases. V lost 1 base and J lost 2; bases outside the gene matches: 7. This CDR3 region has 18 residues. CDR1 is KGHDR and CDR2 is SFDVKD in the germline V gene. The CDR3 here is CATSDLGPLAGDTDTQYF. The CDR3 DNA is TGTGCCACCAGTGATTTAGGCCCACTAGCGGGAGACACAGATACGCAGTATTTT.

This clonotype has a handful of counts. The gene calls are TRBV5-4 and TRBJ2-1, with 9 bases that match TRBD2. Germline V CDR1 and CDR2: SGHNT, YYREEE (reference sequence). The CDR3 totals 17 residues. Trimming removed 0 bases from V and 8 bases from J; junction bases left unmatched: 12. CDR3 residues: CASSLVRLAGLVYEQFF. The CDR3 DNA sequence: TGTGCCAGCAGCTTGGTTAGGCTAGCGGGACTCGTCTATGAGCAGTTCTTC.

This clonotype has at least ten counts. The chain employs TRBV24-1 and TRBJ2-1; D may be TRBD1 (5 bases). The CDR3 loop spans 14 amino acids. V lost 6 bases, J lost 5 bases, and 13 bases lay in between. Germline lookup yields CDR1 KGHDR and CDR2 SFDVKD. This chain's CDR3 is CATSRQMRDNEQFF. In nucleotides, the CDR3 is TGTGCCACCAGTAGACAGATGAGAGACAATGAGCAGTTCTTC.

The chain is built from TRBV5-1 and TRBJ2-1; 8 bases line up with TRBD2. Germline V gene lookup returns CDR1 SGHRS and CDR2 YFSETQ. With V trimmed by 0 bases and J by 0 bases, 11 bases remained unmatched. This CDR3 spans 19 amino acids. Here the CDR3 DNA reads TGCGCCAGCAGCTTGGAACCTCCGGGACTAGTATTCTCCTACAATGAGCAGTTCTTC. Its protein product is CASSLEPPGLVFSYNEQFF. Supplemented by reference TRBV5-1 and TRBJ2-1, the full variable domain reads KAGVTQTPRYLIKTRGQQVTLSCSPISGHRSVSWYQQTPGQGLQFLFEYFSETQRNKGNFPGRFSGRQFSNSRSEMNVSTLELGDSALYLCASSLEPPGLVFSYNEQFFGPGTRLTVL.

This clonotype was detected only a few times. The chain joins TRBV5-1 to TRBJ2-7; weak D call: TRBD1 (6 bases). Germline V gene data show CDR1 as SGHRS and CDR2 as YFSETQ. Trimming removed 2 bases at V and 2 bases at J, with 14 bases between. CDR3 length: 15 residues. CDR3 in amino acids: CASSLSQGLTYEQYF. The DNA of the CDR3 is TGCGCCAGCAGCTTAAGTCAGGGGTTGACCTACGAGCAGTACTTC.

This clonotype was counted many times. The J gene is TRBJ2-1, the V gene TRBV12-3 or TRBV12-4; maybe TRBD2 (6 bases). The V gene lost 2 bases and the J gene lost 7 bases, with 15 bases spanning the gap. CDR3 length: 15 residues. The CDR3 bases are TGTGCCAGCAGTTTAAGGGAGGAGGGAGATAATGAGCAGTTCTTC. Translated: CASSLREEGDNEQFF.

The chain is built from TRBV5-1 and TRBJ2-7, with 14 bases identical to TRBD2. CDR1 SGHRS and CDR2 YFSETQ come from the germline V gene. CDR3 length equals 15 residues. With 4 bases clipped from V and 6 bases from J, the junction kept 6 bases outside the gene matches. For the CDR3, the DNA is TGCGCCAGCAGCGGGGGACTAGCGGGAGTTGTCGAGCAGTACTTC. Translating gives CASSGGLAGVVEQYF.